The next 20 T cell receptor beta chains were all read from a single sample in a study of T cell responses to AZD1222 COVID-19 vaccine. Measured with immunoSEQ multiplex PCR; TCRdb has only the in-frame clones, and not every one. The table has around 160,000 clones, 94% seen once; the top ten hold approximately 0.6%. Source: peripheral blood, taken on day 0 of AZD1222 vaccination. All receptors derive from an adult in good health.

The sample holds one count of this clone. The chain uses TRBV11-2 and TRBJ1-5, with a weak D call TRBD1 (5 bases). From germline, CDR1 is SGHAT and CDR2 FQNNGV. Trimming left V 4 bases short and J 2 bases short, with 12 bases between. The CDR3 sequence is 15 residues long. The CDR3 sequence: CASSSSGQGNQPQHF. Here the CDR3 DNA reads TGTGCCAGCAGCTCCTCAGGGCAAGGCAATCAGCCCCAGCATTTT.

CDR3 nucleotides: TGTGCCAGCAGCGTACTGAACGGGGAGCTGTTTTTT. Its translation: CASSVLNGELFF. The genes are TRBV9 and TRBJ2-2, with unresolved D. The V and J ends lost 1 base and 7 bases respectively, with 5 bases between them. Germline V gene sequence: CDR1 SGDLS, CDR2 YYNGEE. This CDR3 contains 12 residues.

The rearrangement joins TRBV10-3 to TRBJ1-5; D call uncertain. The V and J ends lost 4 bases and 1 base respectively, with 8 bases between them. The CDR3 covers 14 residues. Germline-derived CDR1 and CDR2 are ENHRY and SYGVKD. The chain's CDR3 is CAISVDGSNQPQHF. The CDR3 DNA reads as TGTGCCATCAGTGTGGACGGGAGCAATCAGCCCCAGCATTTT.

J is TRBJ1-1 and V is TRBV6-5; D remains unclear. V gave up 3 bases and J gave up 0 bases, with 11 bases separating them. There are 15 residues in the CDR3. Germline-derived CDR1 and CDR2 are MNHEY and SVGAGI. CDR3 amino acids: CASSYRAVMNTEAFF. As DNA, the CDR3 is TGTGCCAGCAGTTATCGGGCGGTCATGAACACTGAAGCTTTCTTT.

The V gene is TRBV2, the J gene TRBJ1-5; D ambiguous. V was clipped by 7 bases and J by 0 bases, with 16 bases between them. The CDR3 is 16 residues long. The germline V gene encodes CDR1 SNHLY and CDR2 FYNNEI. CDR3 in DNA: TGTGCCAGCAACCCTGCGGCGAAGAATAGCAATCAGCCCCAGCATTTT. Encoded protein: CASNPAAKNSNQPQHF.

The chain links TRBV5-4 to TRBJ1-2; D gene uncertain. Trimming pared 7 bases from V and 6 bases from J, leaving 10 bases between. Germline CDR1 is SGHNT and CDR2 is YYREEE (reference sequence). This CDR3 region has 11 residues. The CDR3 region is CASYSRDGYTF. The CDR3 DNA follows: TGTGCCAGCTATTCGAGGGATGGCTACACCTTC.

The CDR3 sequence: CASSRTGMIYEQYF. The CDR3 DNA follows: TGTGCCAGCAGCCGGACAGGGATGATATACGAGCAGTACTTC. V gene TRBV6-5 combines with J gene TRBJ2-7; 8 bases match TRBD1. V lost 6 bases, J lost 4 bases, and 8 bases stayed unmatched. Per germline, CDR1 MNHEY and CDR2 SVGAGI. The CDR3 contains 14 residues.

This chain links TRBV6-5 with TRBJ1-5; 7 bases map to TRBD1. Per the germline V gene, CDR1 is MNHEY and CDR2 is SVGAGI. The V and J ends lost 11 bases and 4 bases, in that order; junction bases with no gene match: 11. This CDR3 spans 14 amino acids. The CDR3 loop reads CAGGRTGVNQPQHF. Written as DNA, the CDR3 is TGTGCCGGGGGGAGGACAGGAGTAAATCAGCCCCAGCATTTT.

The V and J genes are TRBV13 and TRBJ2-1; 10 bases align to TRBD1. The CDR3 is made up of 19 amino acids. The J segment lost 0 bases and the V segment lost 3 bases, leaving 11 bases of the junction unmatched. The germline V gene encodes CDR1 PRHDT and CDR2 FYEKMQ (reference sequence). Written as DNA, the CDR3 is TGTGCCAGCAGCTTCCCGGGACAGGGGAAATTTAGCTCCTACAATGAGCAGTTCTTC. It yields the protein CASSFPGQGKFSSYNEQFF.

DNA for the CDR3: TGTGCCAGCAGTCACGGACAGACGACTGAAGCTTTCTTT. As protein: CASSHGQTTEAFF. This chain links TRBV6-5 with TRBJ1-1; the D gene is possibly TRBD1 (6 bases). CDR3 size: 13 residues. Per germline, CDR1 MNHEY and CDR2 SVGAGI. Trimming removed 5 bases at V and 5 bases at J, with 12 bases between.

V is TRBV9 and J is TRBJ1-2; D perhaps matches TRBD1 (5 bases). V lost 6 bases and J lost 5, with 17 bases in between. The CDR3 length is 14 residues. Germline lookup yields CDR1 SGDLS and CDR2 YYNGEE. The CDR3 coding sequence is TGTGCCAGCAATGGGGGGGTCCCACGGTATGGCTACACCTTC. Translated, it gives CASNGGVPRYGYTF.

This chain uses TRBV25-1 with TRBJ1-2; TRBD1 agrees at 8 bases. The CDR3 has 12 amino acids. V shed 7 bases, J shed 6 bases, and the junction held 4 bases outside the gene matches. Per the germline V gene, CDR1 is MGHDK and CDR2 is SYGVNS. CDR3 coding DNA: TGTGCCAGCAAGGGACAGGCCCATGGCTACACCTTC. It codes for CASKGQAHGYTF.

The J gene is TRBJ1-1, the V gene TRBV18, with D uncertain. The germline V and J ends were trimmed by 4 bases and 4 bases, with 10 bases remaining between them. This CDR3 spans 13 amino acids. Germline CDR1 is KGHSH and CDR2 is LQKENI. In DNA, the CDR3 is TGTGCCAGCTCACAGGGTACTGGCACTGAAGCTTTCTTT. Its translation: CASSQGTGTEAFF. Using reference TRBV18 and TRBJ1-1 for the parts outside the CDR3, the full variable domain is NAGVMQNPRHLVRRRGQEARLRCSPMKGHSHVYWYRQLPEEGLKFMVYLQKENIIDESGMPKERFSAEFPKEGPSILRIQQVVRGDSAAYFCASSQGTGTEAFFGQGTRLTVV.

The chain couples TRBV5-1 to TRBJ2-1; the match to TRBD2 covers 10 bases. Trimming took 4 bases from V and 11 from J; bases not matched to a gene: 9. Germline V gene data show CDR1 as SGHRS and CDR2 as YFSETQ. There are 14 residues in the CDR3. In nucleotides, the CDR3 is TGCGCCAGCAGCACCCCGGGACTAGCGAGACAGCAGTTCTTC. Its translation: CASSTPGLARQQFF.

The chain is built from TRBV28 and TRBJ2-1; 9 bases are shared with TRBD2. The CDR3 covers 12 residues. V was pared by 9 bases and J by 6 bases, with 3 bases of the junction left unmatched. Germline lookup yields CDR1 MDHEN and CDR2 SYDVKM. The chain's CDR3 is CASGGRANEQFF. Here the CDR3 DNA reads TGTGCCAGTGGCGGGAGGGCCAATGAGCAGTTCTTC.

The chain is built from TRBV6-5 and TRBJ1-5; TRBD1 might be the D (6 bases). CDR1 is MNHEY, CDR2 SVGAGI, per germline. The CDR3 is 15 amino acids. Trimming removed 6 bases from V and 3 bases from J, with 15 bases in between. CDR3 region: CASSSDRTINQPQHF. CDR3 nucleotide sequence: TGTGCCAGCAGCTCCGACAGGACAATCAATCAGCCCCAGCATTTT.

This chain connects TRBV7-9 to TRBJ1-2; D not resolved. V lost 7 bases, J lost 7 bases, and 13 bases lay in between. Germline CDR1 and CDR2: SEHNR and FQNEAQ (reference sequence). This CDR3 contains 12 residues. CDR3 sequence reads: CASTLIAGGYTF. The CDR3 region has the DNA TGTGCCAGCACTCTCATTGCGGGTGGCTACACCTTC.

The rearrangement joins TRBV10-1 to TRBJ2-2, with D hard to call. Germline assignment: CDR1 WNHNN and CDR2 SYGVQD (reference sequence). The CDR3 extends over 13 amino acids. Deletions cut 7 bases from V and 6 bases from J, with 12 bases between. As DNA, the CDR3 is TGCGCCAGCACGCGCAGCGAGGCCGGGGAGCTGTTTTTT. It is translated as CASTRSEAGELFF.

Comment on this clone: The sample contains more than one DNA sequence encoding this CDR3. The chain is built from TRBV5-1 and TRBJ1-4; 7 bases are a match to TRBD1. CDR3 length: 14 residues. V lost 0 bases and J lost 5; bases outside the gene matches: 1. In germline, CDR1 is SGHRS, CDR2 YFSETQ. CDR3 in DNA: TGCGCCAGCAGCTTGGGCAGGGGGAATGAAAAACTGTTTTTT. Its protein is CASSLGRGNEKLFF. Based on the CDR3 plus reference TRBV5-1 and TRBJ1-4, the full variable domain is KAGVTQTPRYLIKTRGQQVTLSCSPISGHRSVSWYQQTPGQGLQFLFEYFSETQRNKGNFPGRFSGRQFSNSRSEMNVSTLELGDSALYLCASSLGRGNEKLFFGSGTQLSVL.

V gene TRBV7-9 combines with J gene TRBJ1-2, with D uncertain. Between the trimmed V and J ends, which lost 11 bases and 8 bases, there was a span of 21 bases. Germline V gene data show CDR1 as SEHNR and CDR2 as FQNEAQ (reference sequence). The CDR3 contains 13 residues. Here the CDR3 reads CADSPRPASGYTF. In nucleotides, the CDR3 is TGTGCCGACTCCCCTAGACCGGCTTCAGGCTACACCTTC.